This TCR beta chain derives from a study of OX40 agonist ivuxolimab in advanced cancers. For the study at large: Antecedent anti-PD-1, anti-PD-L1 or anti-CTLA-4 therapy was permissible, with 35% to 40% having received some. General study points: CD8+ T cells (on average) carried more expanded clones than CD4+ T cells.

Blood draws occurred at baseline, cycle 4 day 1, and cycle 7 day 1. To note about this clone: Its antigen is unidentified.

Profiling relied on immunoSEQ multiplex PCR, and the TCRdb table lists in-frame clones only, not all of them. The data contain around 66,000 clones, around 84% of them singletons. V lost 6 bases, J lost 4 bases, and 15 bases lay in between. The CDR3 has 14 amino acids. Looked up from germline, CDR1 is MDHEN and CDR2 is SYDVKM. The specimen comprised CD4+ or CD8+ T cells sorted from blood, sampled in a trial of the OX40 agonist ivuxolimab. The chain carries TRBV28 and TRBJ1-1, with a tentative D call TRBD1 (5 bases). The clonotype comes from an adult with an advanced solid tumor such as melanoma, head and neck, liver or kidney cancer. The CDR3 protein is CASSRDPRITEAFF. The CDR3 DNA follows: TGTGCCAGCAGCCGGGACCCCAGGATCACTGAAGCTTTCTTT.